This is a list of T cell receptor beta chains from one sample in a study of human T cells and chemical hapten exposure. TCRdb re-analysed the RACE reads in MiXCR, keeping a single row per CDR3 protein. Of more than 55,000 distinct CDR3 sequences in the sample, 7.5% to 10% are singletons; the top ten hold 3% to 4%. The sample was whole blood, taken in connection with sensitization to the hapten diphenylcyclopropenone (DPC). These receptors were obtained from a woman aged 40 to 50 with alopecia areata. Some clones in this sample may be carry-over from other donors' samples. Each CDR3 is given with its conserved first and last residue. D genes are given only for firm matches. Size values are once, few and many counts, or a class for expanded clones, and some rows have none.

D gene,J gene,clone size,V gene,CDR3 protein,CDR3 DNA
-,TRBJ2-7,many,TRBV7-6,CASSKNTGEGAYEQYF,TGTGCCAGCAGCAAGAATACTGGGGAGGGGGCCTACGAGCAGTACTTC
-,TRBJ2-5,few,TRBV29-1,CSVKDPKETQYF,TGCAGCGTTAAAGACCCCAAGGAGACCCAGTACTTC
-,TRBJ2-6,-,TRBV2,CASSEQSFSGANVLTF,TGTGCCAGCAGTGAACAGTCTTTCTCTGGGGCCAACGTCCTGACTTTC
TRBD1,TRBJ1-2,many,TRBV12-3/TRBV12-4,CASSLGQGPGGYTF,TGTGCCAGCAGTTTAGGACAGGGACCAGGAGGCTACACCTTC
-,TRBJ1-1,-,TRBV28,CASSLLGQRNTEAFF,TGTGCCAGCAGTTTACTAGGACAGAGAAACACTGAAGCTTTCTTT
TRBD1,TRBJ1-1,many,TRBV29-1,CSVVPGQGTEAFF,TGCAGCGTTGTCCCGGGACAGGGGACTGAAGCTTTCTTT
-,TRBJ2-5,few,TRBV20-1,CSAGVRKETQYF,TGCAGTGCTGGAGTGCGAAAAGAGACCCAGTACTTC
TRBD2,TRBJ2-5,many,TRBV20-1,CSAPGAGGPRQETQYF,TGCAGTGCTCCTGGAGCGGGGGGGCCGAGACAAGAGACCCAGTACTTC
-,TRBJ1-1,few,TRBV5-1,CASSLGSGARRNTEAFF,TGCGCCAGCAGCTTGGGCTCGGGGGCCCGCAGGAACACTGAAGCTTTCTTT
-,TRBJ1-6,many,TRBV2,CASMGYQSYNSPLHF,TGTGCCAGCATGGGGTATCAATCCTATAATTCACCCCTCCACTTT
TRBD1,TRBJ2-7,many,TRBV12-3/TRBV12-4,CASSTGQGWNEQYF,TGTGCCAGCAGCACGGGACAGGGGTGGAACGAGCAGTACTTC
-,TRBJ2-4,many,TRBV4-3,CASSQGDSRVGIQYF,TGCGCCAGCAGCCAGGGGGACTCGCGGGTGGGGATTCAGTACTTC
-,TRBJ1-3,many,TRBV4-2,CASSQVAGDSGNTIYF,TGTGCCAGCAGCCAAGTGGCAGGCGACTCTGGAAACACCATATATTTT
TRBD2,TRBJ2-5,-,TRBV5-5,CASSSGRTSGPQETQYF,TGTGCCAGCAGCTCTGGTAGGACTAGCGGGCCCCAAGAGACCCAGTACTTC
-,TRBJ2-5,few,TRBV5-4,CASSFNRDGTQYF,TGTGCCAGCAGCTTTAACAGGGACGGGACCCAGTACTTC
TRBD1,TRBJ2-4,many,TRBV12-3/TRBV12-4,CASSLAGTAKAKNIQYF,TGTGCCAGCAGTTTAGCGGGGACAGCAAAGGCCAAAAACATTCAGTACTTC
-,TRBJ1-5,-,TRBV6-6,CASNSDNQPQHF,TGTGCCAGCAACAGTGACAATCAGCCCCAGCATTTT
TRBD2,TRBJ2-3,many,TRBV7-9,CASGGVSTDTQYF,TGTGCCAGCGGGGGGGTGAGCACAGATACGCAGTATTTT
-,TRBJ2-3,many,TRBV3-1,CASSRTGSQGTDTQYF,TGTGCCAGCAGCCGCACCGGGTCGCAAGGCACAGATACGCAGTATTTT
-,TRBJ2-7,many,TRBV25-1,CASSFPGGHEQYF,TGTGCCAGCAGTTTTCCAGGAGGCCACGAGCAGTACTTC
TRBD2,TRBJ2-3,many,TRBV20-1,CSARDQGTSGIDTQYF,TGCAGTGCTAGAGACCAGGGGACTAGCGGGATAGATACGCAGTATTTT
TRBD1,TRBJ2-5,many,TRBV7-2,CASSSLGQGVETQYF,TGTGCCAGCAGCTCCCTGGGACAGGGTGTAGAGACCCAGTACTTC
-,TRBJ2-1,many,TRBV7-2,CASSLVADEQFF,TGTGCCAGCAGCTTAGTGGCAGATGAGCAGTTCTTC
TRBD1,TRBJ1-1,many,TRBV4-3,CASREGGARTEAFF,TGCGCCAGCAGGGAAGGGGGCGCGAGGACTGAAGCTTTCTTT
-,TRBJ1-1,many,TRBV6-2/TRBV6-3,CASSEPSALRSMNTEAFF,TGTGCCAGCAGCGAACCAAGTGCCCTCAGGTCCATGAACACTGAAGCTTTCTTT
-,TRBJ2-3,few,TRBV29-1,CSVTNADTQYF,TGCAGCGTCACAAACGCGGATACGCAGTATTTT
TRBD2,TRBJ2-2,many,TRBV10-3,CAISEPPGTSGGARTGELFF,TGTGCCATCAGTGAGCCTCCCGGGACTAGCGGGGGGGCCAGAACCGGGGAGCTGTTTTTT
-,TRBJ2-7,-,TRBV28,CASSLDTVGNEQYF,TGTGCCAGCAGTTTAGATACGGTAGGAAACGAGCAGTACTTC
-,TRBJ2-5,-,TRBV7-6,CASSLAGGRETQYF,TGTGCCAGCAGCTTAGCGGGGGGGCGAGAGACCCAGTACTTC
-,TRBJ1-1,many,TRBV28,CASRRQLNTEAFF,TGTGCCAGCAGAAGGCAGCTGAACACTGAAGCTTTCTTT
TRBD1,TRBJ1-2,many,TRBV27,CASRSLQGAWGYTF,TGTGCCAGCAGATCACTACAGGGGGCGTGGGGCTACACCTTC
-,TRBJ1-1,many,TRBV12-3/TRBV12-4,CASSPLDTEAFF,TGTGCCAGCAGCCCACTGGACACTGAAGCTTTCTTT
-,TRBJ1-4,few,TRBV20-1,CSASTEKLFF,TGCAGTGCTAGCACAGAAAAACTGTTTTTT
-,TRBJ2-6,few,TRBV4-3,CASSQASGSGANVLTF,TGCGCCAGCAGCCAAGCCTCAGGGTCTGGGGCCAACGTCCTGACTTTC
TRBD2,TRBJ2-7,many,TRBV29-1,CSVELARGLAGNYYEQYF,TGCAGCGTTGAACTTGCCCGAGGGCTAGCGGGGAACTACTACGAGCAGTACTTC
-,TRBJ1-2,-,TRBV11-2,CASSSGDTIYGYTF,TGTGCCAGCAGCTCAGGGGACACCATATATGGCTACACCTTC
-,TRBJ1-2,many,TRBV13,CASSPPLGVGYTF,TGTGCCAGCAGCCCCCCTCTGGGAGTTGGCTACACCTTC
-,TRBJ2-3,-,TRBV28,CASGAGLTQYF,TGTGCCAGCGGGGCGGGGTTGACGCAGTATTTT
TRBD1,TRBJ1-2,many,TRBV10-3,CAIKKQGVAYGYTF,TGTGCCATCAAAAAACAGGGGGTAGCCTATGGCTACACCTTC
-,TRBJ1-5,many,TRBV3-1,CASSQTTGGQPQHF,TGTGCCAGCAGCCAAACGACGGGCGGTCAGCCCCAGCATTTT
TRBD1,TRBJ1-6,many,TRBV6-1,CASSEATGVWYNSPLHF,TGTGCCAGCAGTGAAGCCACAGGGGTTTGGTATAATTCACCCCTCCACTTT
-,TRBJ2-5,-,TRBV20-1,CSARGFEQLQETQYF,TGCAGTGCTAGGGGGTTCGAGCAGCTCCAAGAGACCCAGTACTTC
TRBD2,TRBJ2-1,-,TRBV4-1,CASSRLLAGGLLGRNEQFF,TGCGCCAGCAGCCGCTTACTAGCGGGGGGGCTCTTGGGTCGCAATGAGCAGTTCTTC
-,TRBJ2-3,many,TRBV28,CASSIHLEGYTQYF,TGTGCCAGCAGTATCCACCTAGAAGGGTATACGCAGTATTTT
-,TRBJ1-3,few,TRBV5-1,CASRETSLSGNTIYF,TGCGCCAGCAGGGAGACGAGCCTCTCTGGAAACACCATATATTTT
TRBD1,TRBJ1-2,many,TRBV12-3/TRBV12-4,CASSSQGAPSGYTF,TGTGCCAGCAGTTCTCAGGGGGCACCATCTGGCTACACCTTC
TRBD2,TRBJ2-3,-,TRBV4-3,CASSQVLAGGRNTQYF,TGCGCCAGCAGCCAAGTTCTAGCGGGGGGGCGGAATACGCAGTATTTT
-,TRBJ2-7,-,TRBV7-2,CASSLTFSYEQYF,TGTGCCAGCAGCTTAACGTTTTCCTACGAGCAGTACTTC
-,TRBJ2-7,many,TRBV5-1,CASSTLQGSYEQYF,TGCGCCAGCAGCACCCTACAGGGCTCCTACGAGCAGTACTTC
-,TRBJ1-5,few,TRBV27,CASSPGTPNLYSNQPQHF,TGTGCCAGCAGTCCCGGGACACCGAACTTGTATAGCAATCAGCCCCAGCATTTT
TRBD1,TRBJ1-1,many,TRBV30,CAWSTGGSPEAFF,TGTGCCTGGAGTACAGGGGGCAGCCCTGAAGCTTTCTTT
-,TRBJ2-7,-,TRBV7-9,CASSLAPLSTYEQYF,TGTGCCAGCAGCTTAGCGCCGCTATCCACCTACGAGCAGTACTTC
-,TRBJ1-2,-,TRBV28,CASSLFRDQRTYTF,TGTGCCAGCAGTTTATTCCGGGACCAGAGGACTTACACCTTC
-,TRBJ2-7,-,TRBV7-9,CASSSGLRSYEQYF,TGTGCCAGCAGCTCGGGACTTCGCTCCTACGAGCAGTACTTC
-,TRBJ1-1,many,TRBV20-1,CSASGQLNTEAFF,TGCAGTGCTAGTGGACAGTTGAACACTGAAGCTTTCTTT